The text below deals with one TCR beta chain. This record belongs to a study of blood T cell repertoires in COVID-19. Study-level information: COVID-19 samples collected from the United States, Italy and Spain covered acute and convalescent phases. The analysed material was cDNA or gDNA that came from T cells, B-cell-depleted T cells, or PBMCs.

The germline CDR1 and CDR2 sequences are LGHNA and YNFKEQ. Trimming removed 1 base at V and 8 bases at J, with 12 bases between. The CDR3 consists of 15 residues. Researchers sorted participants into cohorts using their self-reported clinical history. How the authors handled the data: Estimation of nucleated cell counts was performed using reference gene primer amplification. Generated by immunoSEQ multiplex PCR, the TCRdb table keeps only in-frame clones and is missing some. The V and J calls and clone size are taken from that table; D and trimming were inferred from the DNA. The sample contains roughly 400,000 clones, around 90% of which appear only once.

V is TRBV4-2 and J is TRBJ1-6, with D possibly TRBD1 on 5 matching bases. Material: PBMCs or T cells enriched from blood (not recorded which). This TCR was sampled from a woman aged 40 to 49 with acute COVID-19. The CDR3 sequence is CASSQAPQGDSPLHF. The CDR3 nucleotides are TGTGCCAGCAGCCAAGCCCCCCAGGGTGATTCACCCCTCCACTTT.